What follows is one T cell receptor (beta chain) and its context. Followed over time, Seattle patients had been enrolled while infection was active. This entry comes from a study of blood T cell repertoires in COVID-19. Background on the study: Samples representing acute and convalescent COVID-19 were sourced from the United States, Italy and Spain. The analysed material was cDNA or gDNA that came from T cells, B-cell-depleted T cells, or PBMCs.

Sequencing was performed with immunoSEQ multiplex PCR; in TCRdb, only in-frame clones are kept and a portion is missing. The sample has roughly 340,000 clones, around nine tenths seen once. The V segment lost 1 base and the J segment 2 bases; nucleotides outside the gene matches: 3. Germline values: CDR1 SGHRS, CDR2 YFSETQ. The CDR3 is 16 amino acids. The sequence came from a woman in her seventies with COVID-19, enrolled during active disease. The material sequenced was peripheral blood. The chain has TRBV5-1 and TRBJ2-5; 12 bases fit TRBD2. The DNA of the CDR3 is TGCGCCAGCAGCTTGTATCTAGCGGGGGGGCAAGAGACCCAGTACTTC. Amino acid sequence: CASSLYLAGGQETQYF.